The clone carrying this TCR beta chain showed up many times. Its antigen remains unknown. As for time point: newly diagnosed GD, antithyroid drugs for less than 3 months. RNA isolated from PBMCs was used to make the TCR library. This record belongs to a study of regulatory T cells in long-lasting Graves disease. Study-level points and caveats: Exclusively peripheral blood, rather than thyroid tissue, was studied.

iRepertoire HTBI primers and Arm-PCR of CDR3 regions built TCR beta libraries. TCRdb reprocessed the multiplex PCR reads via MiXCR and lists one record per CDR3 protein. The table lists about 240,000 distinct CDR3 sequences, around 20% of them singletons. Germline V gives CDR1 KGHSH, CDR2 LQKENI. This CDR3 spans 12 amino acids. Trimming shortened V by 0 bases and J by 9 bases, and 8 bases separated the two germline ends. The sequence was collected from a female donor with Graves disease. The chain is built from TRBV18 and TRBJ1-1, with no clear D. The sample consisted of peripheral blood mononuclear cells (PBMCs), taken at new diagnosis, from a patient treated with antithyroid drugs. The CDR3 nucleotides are TGTGCCAGCTCACCACCCGAAACAAAAGCTTTCTTT. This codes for CASSPPETKAFF.